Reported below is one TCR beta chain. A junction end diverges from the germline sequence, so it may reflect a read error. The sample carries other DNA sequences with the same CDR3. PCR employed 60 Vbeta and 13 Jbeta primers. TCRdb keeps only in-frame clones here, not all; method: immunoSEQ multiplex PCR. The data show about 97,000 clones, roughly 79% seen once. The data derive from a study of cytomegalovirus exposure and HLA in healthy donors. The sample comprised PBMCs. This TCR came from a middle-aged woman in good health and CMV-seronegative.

The CDR3 DNA reads TGTTCCAGCAGCTTAGAGTTAGTGGGAGACGAGCAGTACTTC. This translates into CSSSLELVGDEQYF. V usage is TRBV7-9 and J usage is TRBJ2-7; tentative D call: TRBD2 (5 bases). The V gene's germline CDR1 is SEHNR and CDR2 FQNEAQ (reference sequence). The CDR3 is made up of 14 amino acids.